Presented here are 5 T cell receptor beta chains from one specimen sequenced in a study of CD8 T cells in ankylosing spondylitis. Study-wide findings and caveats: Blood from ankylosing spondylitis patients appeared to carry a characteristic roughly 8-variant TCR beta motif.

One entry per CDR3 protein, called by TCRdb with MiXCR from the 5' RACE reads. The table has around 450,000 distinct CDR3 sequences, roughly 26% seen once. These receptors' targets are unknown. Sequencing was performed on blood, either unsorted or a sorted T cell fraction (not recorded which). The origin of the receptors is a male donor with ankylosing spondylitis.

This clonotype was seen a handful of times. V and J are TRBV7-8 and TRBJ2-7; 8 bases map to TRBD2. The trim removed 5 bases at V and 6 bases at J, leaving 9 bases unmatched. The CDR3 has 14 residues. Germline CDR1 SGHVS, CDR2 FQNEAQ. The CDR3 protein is CASSRGLGGLEQYV. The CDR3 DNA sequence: TGTGCCAGCAGCAGGGGACTAGGGGGTCTCGAGCAGTACGTC.

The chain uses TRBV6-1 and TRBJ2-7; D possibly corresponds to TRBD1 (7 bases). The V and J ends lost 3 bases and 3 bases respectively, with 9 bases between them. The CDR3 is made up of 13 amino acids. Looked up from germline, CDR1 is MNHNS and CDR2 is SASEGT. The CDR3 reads CASSERDSYEQYF. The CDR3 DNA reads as TGTGCCAGCAGTGAGCGGGACAGCTACGAGCAGTACTTC.

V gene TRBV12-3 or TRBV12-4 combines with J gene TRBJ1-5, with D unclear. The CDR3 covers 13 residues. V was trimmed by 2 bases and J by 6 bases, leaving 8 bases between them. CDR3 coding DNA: TGTGCCAGCAGTTTAAGCCGGTTTCAGCCCCAGCATTTT. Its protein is CASSLSRFQPQHF.

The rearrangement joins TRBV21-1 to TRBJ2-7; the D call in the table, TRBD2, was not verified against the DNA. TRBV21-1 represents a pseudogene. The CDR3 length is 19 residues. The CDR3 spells CASSKERGRISNGAYEQYF. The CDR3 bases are TGTGCCAGCAGCAAAGAACGCGGGAGGATATCTAATGGGGCTTACGAGCAGTACTTC.

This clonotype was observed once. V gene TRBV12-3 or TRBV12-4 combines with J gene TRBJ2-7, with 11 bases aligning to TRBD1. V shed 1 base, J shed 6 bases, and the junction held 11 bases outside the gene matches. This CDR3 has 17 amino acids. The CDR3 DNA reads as TGTGCCAGCAGTTTAGGGTTAATTAGGACAGGGGGCAGCGAGCAGTACTTC. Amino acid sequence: CASSLGLIRTGGSEQYF.